This T cell receptor beta chain is drawn from a study of cytomegalovirus exposure and HLA in healthy donors (dated by TCRdb to about 2017). Notes on the research overall: An earlier analysis of about 530 of the donors reported 250 to 350 Gb of sequence data and 117 million unique TCR beta sequences obtained from 150 million to 200 million T cells. The genetic ancestry cluster associated with self-reported Caucasian donors included around four fifths of the approximately 430 genotyped donors. Along with the roughly 670-subject first cohort, a separate validation cohort of over a hundred different subjects was used. To decide whether each TCR beta V gene segment behaved as functional or pseudogenic, an earlier analysis of several hundred of the donors relied on high-throughput TCR beta sequencing. Every discovery cohort repertoire had been produced on one sequencing platform. To predict cytomegalovirus infection status, the study combined high-throughput TCR immunosequencing, statistical association of individual TCRs with disease status, and machine learning. In the later analysis, no new phenotypic data were used to find candidate immune exposures; instead, reliance was placed on TCR beta sequences and their occurrence across donors. HLA typing included class I and class II loci at four-digit resolution. Five DR-DQ haplotypes were treated as single units for association and clustering because of strong linkage in the cohort. Donor age, sex, ethnicity and CMV serostatus were compiled alongside the repertoire data. Among around 400 genotyped donors of the cohort, an average of around 220,000 unique TCR beta nucleotide sequences was sequenced per donor, of which about 18% were non-productive. In a later genetic analysis, genome-wide SNP genotypes for about three fifths of the roughly 670 donors were used, and that subset was treated as a discovery cohort. The number of donors typed differed by locus, with 629-630 for A, B, C, DRB1 and DQB1, about 500 for DQA1, under 610 for DPA1, and some 440 for DPB1. An early release that covered approximately 600 HLA-typed donors contained approximately 300 gigabases of sequencing data and tens of millions of unique TCR sequences. The T cell repertoires of some 670 subjects were profiled by immunosequencing and related to cytomegalovirus serostatus. The study aimed to test whether signatures of past pathogen exposure could be identified by cataloging public T cell receptors. To study patterns of TCR occurrence, a later analysis re-analyzed previously published TCR beta repertoires from 550 to 800 donors and added high-resolution HLA genotyping. The paper's findings and limits, for the study overall: A cluster of highly shared sequence variants was judged likely to represent a technical artifact of the sequencing pipeline. The cohort was sequenced for TCR beta chains only, and without alpha or paired-chain data the features that could be detected were limited. When HLA alleles, especially DR and DQ, strongly co-occurred, attributing TCR associations to individual alleles was difficult. The authors suggested that the approach could potentially be extended to other disease states and immunological phenotypes. Because HLA typing was missing for some donors at each locus, association tests included only the typed subset. V-gene and J-gene trimming of TCR beta chains was associated with a missense DCLRE1C variant in a later genetic analysis, and the association was replicated in an independent cohort. Sequencing depth was assumed to be roughly uniform across donors in the presence/absence analyses, though that assumption may not hold. Roughly 15 rarely observed V segments, including chromosome 9 orphons, were excluded from the earlier analysis of several hundred of the donors because counts were too low. Broadly in line with IMGT annotations, most TCR beta V segments showed up in productive rearrangements about 87% or about 30% of the time in an earlier analysis of a few hundred of the donors. In a later analysis, TCR association rates were found to vary across HLA loci, with the most associated TCRs seen for DRB1 alleles and the fewest for HLA-C alleles. While some public TCRs were present in many individuals, most TCR sequences turned up only very rarely across donors. A later analysis found that HLA-associated TCR beta chains were more clonally expanded and had lower generation probabilities than equally common non-associated chains. Some IMGT-functional V segments, including TRBV6-2 and TRBV6-3, could not be told apart with the 87-base-pair reads, so those segments were excluded. In a later analysis, several top co-occurrence clusters were reported to appear linked to parvovirus B19, influenza, CMV and Epstein-Barr virus. A further reported finding was that TCR beta sequences accurately predicted the HLA-A and HLA-B alleles for most subjects in the first cohort. The study gave a list of under 200 TCR beta chains associated with cytomegalovirus. CMV serostatus was the only immune exposure information available for the cohort. A few of the identified cytomegalovirus-associated TCR beta chains were confirmed in vitro to be specific for cytomegalovirus antigens. In a later analysis, most CMV-associated TCR beta chains were found to appear HLA-restricted, with HLA associations seemingly driven largely by CMV exposure. Cytomegalovirus status was reported to be diagnosed by the classifier with high specificity and sensitivity in both the original and validation cohorts. In a later genetic analysis, fewer N-insertions in productive TCRs were reported among donors in an Asian-associated ancestry cluster than the roughly 640-donor mean. Specific HLA alleles were associated with over 15,000 TCR beta sequences at a false discovery rate of 0.05 in a later analysis. Linkage disequilibrium might explain the correlated functional status among segregating V segments, but an unknown experimental factor could not be ruled out.

This clone was recorded only once. Its antigen specificity is not known. Base qualities are not recorded, but no much larger clone differs from it by a single base. Library construction relied on the immunoSEQ multiplex PCR assay. The multiplex PCR relied on a mix of 60 forward primers for TCR Vbeta segments and 13 reverse primers for TCR Jbeta segments. Amplification of the CDR3 region of rearranged TCR beta genes was performed with a multiplex PCR assay on genomic DNA. The Illumina HiSeq System was used to sequence the amplified TCR beta libraries as 87-base-pair reads. The paper's processing steps were these. A later analysis tallied roughly 76 million unique TCR beta chains across the 650 to 750 repertoires, and some 10 million of those chains were shared by two or more donors. Raw reads were error-corrected and collapsed into unique sequences by a nearest-neighbor algorithm in which closely related sequences were merged to remove PCR and sequencing errors. V, D and J gene segments were assigned by aligning CDR3 sequences to IMGT reference sequences. For a sequence to be retained, a match of at least six nucleotides to both a V gene segment and a J gene segment was required. A rearrangement counted as productive if the CDR3 had no stop codons and remained in frame with V and J, and every other rearrangement counted as non-productive. Following IMGT convention, CDR3 was defined as the stretch from the second conserved V-encoded cysteine up to the conserved J-encoded phenylalanine. The earlier analysis of 587 of the donors excluded any sequence lacking an unambiguous match to a single V gene segment. In an earlier analysis of about 590 of the donors, a V segment was called functional when productive rearrangements were above 56.7%, and segregating when the standard deviation between donors exceeded 5%. A statistical classification framework was developed to diagnose cytomegalovirus status using the catalog of TCR beta chain sequences. In a later analysis, TCR nucleotide sequences were compared against IMGT/GENE-DB human TR gene sequences so that V and J genes could be assigned. The TCRdist pipeline was used in a later analysis to assign CDR3 sequences and most-parsimonious VDJ recombination scenarios. In a later analysis, each TCR beta chain was defined by its CDR3 amino acid sequence together with its V-gene family, and reads without a unique V-gene family were excluded. To address suspected cross-contamination and a sequencing artifact, a later analysis removed several hundred highly shared, low-generation-probability nucleotide sequences. For each public chain, a later analysis derived a clonal expansion index from normalized ranks of inferred template counts within each repertoire. In a later analysis, generation probabilities were computed using a VDJ recombination model fitted to out-of-frame rearrangements, and the results were checked against IGoR. In a later analysis, TCR-TCR, TCR-HLA and TCR-CMV co-occurrence was scored with hypergeometric tests, and a repertoire-size bias correction was applied to TCR pairs. False discovery rates were estimated in a later analysis by permuting HLA or CMV assignments 20 times. In a later analysis, co-occurring TCRs were grouped using DBSCAN, and TCRdist sequence similarity was added for clustering within HLA-allele-positive subsets. Co-occurrence clustering excluded repertoires with fewer than 30,000 or more than 120,000 public chains, plus five with anomalous nucleotide sharing. Not all clones reach the TCRdb copy of this immuneACCESS table, which keeps in-frame sequences only. Checked studies attribute under half of the gap to unresolved V genes and leave the rest unexplained. V, J and clone size are taken as reported in that table, and D and trimming were inferred from the DNA itself. The sample records some 150,000 clones, over 75% of which are singletons. The top ten clones comprise around 1.3% of the sample.

The cohort was made up of approximately 670 healthy bone marrow donors. At the time of sampling, all cohort members were nominally healthy, though unrecorded immune exposures were likely present. The donor was CMV seronegative and belonged to the group of around 400 seronegative cohort members. A peripheral blood sample was collected from each donor, and TCR beta sequencing was performed on peripheral blood mononuclear cells. The Qiagen DNeasy Blood Extraction Kit was used to extract genomic DNA from the blood cell samples. CDR1 SGHRS and CDR2 YFSETQ are derived from the germline V gene. The CDR3 runs 15 residues from the cysteine to the phenylalanine. Just the 45-base CDR3 DNA is kept, in frame starting at base 1. From V the trimming removes 0 bases and from J it removes 6 bases, while the gene matches leave 6 bases of the junction unaccounted for.

The specimen sequenced was PBMCs. Recombination connected TRBV5-1 to TRBJ1-2; TRBD1 matches 9 bases in the middle. The source is a female donor in good health and CMV-seronegative. The CDR3 in this case is CASSLEGQGSNGYTF. The DNA sequence is given as TGCGCCAGCAGCTTGGAGGGACAGGGTTCGAATGGCTACACCTTC. Joined to the reference TRBV5-1 and TRBJ1-2 proteins, this CDR3 gives the full variable domain: KAGVTQTPRYLIKTRGQQVTLSCSPISGHRSVSWYQQTPGQGLQFLFEYFSETQRNKGNFPGRFSGRQFSNSRSEMNVSTLELGDSALYLCASSLEGQGSNGYTFGSGTRLTVV.